This is a list of T cell receptor beta chains from one sample in a study. MiXCR, applied by TCRdb to the 5' RACE reads, yields one record per CDR3 protein. The sample yields around 30,000 distinct CDR3 sequences, roughly 27% seen once. Sequenced material: tumor-infiltrating Tregs sorted from the breast tumor. The origin of the receptors is a female donor with breast cancer. The CDR3 runs from the conserved cysteine through the conserved F or W. The D gene is left open where the match is weak. Rows may omit the clone size; those that give it use once, few, many or a size class.

TRBV5-1	TRBJ2-7	TRBD1	.	CASSLAAGGASEQYF	TGCGCCAGCAGCTTGGCGGCAGGGGGTGCGTCCGAGCAGTACTTC
TRBV12-3/TRBV12-4	TRBJ2-1	.	medium-sized	CASQLESSYNEQFF	TGTGCCAGCCAGTTAGAGAGCTCCTACAATGAGCAGTTCTTC
TRBV9	TRBJ2-1	.	few	CASSEAGASSYNEQFF	TGTGCCAGCAGCGAGGCCGGGGCCAGCTCCTACAATGAGCAGTTCTTC
TRBV12-3/TRBV12-4	TRBJ1-5	.	many	CASRRGGTGNQPQHF	TGTGCCAGCAGACGGGGGGGCACTGGCAATCAGCCCCAGCATTTT
TRBV4-2	TRBJ2-2	TRBD1	.	CASRSRTGDTGELFF	TGTGCAAGTCGCTCCAGGACAGGGGACACCGGGGAGCTGTTTTTT
TRBV25-1	TRBJ1-5	.	.	CASSGLSNQPQHF	TGTGCCAGCAGTGGCCTAAGCAATCAGCCCCAGCATTTT
TRBV6-2/TRBV6-3	TRBJ2-7	.	.	CASSSGVAWSSYEQYF	TGTGCCAGCAGCTCCGGGGTAGCGTGGAGCTCCTACGAGCAGTACTTC
TRBV19	TRBJ1-5	TRBD1	.	CASSAIGTGGEGQPQHF	TGTGCCAGTAGTGCAATTGGGACAGGGGGTGAAGGTCAGCCCCAGCATTTT
TRBV15	TRBJ1-5	.	few	CATSSLQYQPQHF	TGTGCCACCAGCAGCCTACAATATCAGCCCCAGCATTTT
TRBV18	TRBJ1-1	.	.	CASSPMQMNTEAFF	TGTGCCAGCTCACCAATGCAGATGAACACTGAAGCTTTCTTT
TRBV20-1	TRBJ1-3	.	many	CSARDKGISGNTIYF	TGCAGTGCTAGAGATAAAGGGATCTCTGGAAACACCATATATTTT
TRBV24-1	TRBJ2-2	.	many	CATSDYTGEGNTGELFF	TGTGCCACCAGTGATTATACAGGGGAGGGGAACACCGGGGAGCTGTTTTTT
TRBV24-1	TRBJ2-7	TRBD2	.	CATTPRLAGDHYEQYF	TGTGCCACCACACCAAGACTAGCGGGAGACCACTACGAGCAGTACTTC
TRBV4-1	TRBJ1-1	TRBD1	.	CASGQDRGCFAEAFF	TGCGCCAGCGGCCAAGACAGGGGATGTTTCGCTGAAGCTTTCTTT
TRBV7-3	TRBJ2-3	TRBD2	medium-sized	CASSLFGRFGDTQYF	TGTGCCAGCAGCCTTTTCGGGAGGTTCGGAGATACGCAGTATTTT
TRBV4-1	TRBJ2-1	TRBD2	.	CASSQTSGRVGEQFF	TGCGCCAGCAGCCAGACTAGCGGGAGGGTTGGTGAGCAGTTCTTC
TRBV20-1	TRBJ2-1	.	few	CSARPRGAYNEQFF	TGCAGTGCTAGGCCACGGGGAGCCTACAATGAGCAGTTCTTC
TRBV6-5	TRBJ1-2	.	.	CASSLEGYGHTF	TGTGCCAGCAGTCTAGAGGGCTATGGCCACACCTTC
TRBV25-1	TRBJ2-1	TRBD1	.	CASSPGGQGNEQFF	TGTGCCAGCAGTCCAGGGGGACAGGGGAATGAGCAGTTCTTC
TRBV4-1	TRBJ2-1	TRBD2	medium-sized	CASSQETSGRAGQFF	TGCGCCAGCAGCCAAGAGACTAGCGGGAGGGCCGGGCAGTTCTTC
TRBV6-1	TRBJ1-1	.	many	CASSEAGGNTEAFF	TGTGCCAGCAGTGAAGCCGGCGGGAACACTGAAGCTTTCTTT
TRBV18	TRBJ2-5	.	.	CASSPYIGTQYF	TGTGCCAGCTCACCATACATAGGGACCCAGTACTTC
TRBV4-1	TRBJ1-5	TRBD1	many	CASSQVGQASNQPQHF	TGCGCCAGCAGCCAGGTAGGACAGGCGAGCAATCAGCCCCAGCATTTT
TRBV6-5	TRBJ2-7	.	medium-sized	CASSPRRGYEQYF	TGTGCCAGCAGTCCCCGCAGGGGCTACGAGCAGTACTTC
TRBV20-1	TRBJ2-2	.	.	CSAWRPTGELFF	TGCAGTGCTTGGCGACCGACCGGGGAGCTGTTTTTT
TRBV6-1	TRBJ1-1	TRBD1	many	CASRRGPNTEAFF	TGTGCCAGCCGAAGGGGGCCGAACACTGAAGCTTTCTTT
TRBV9	TRBJ1-3	.	.	CASSVSRGATSGNTIYF	TGTGCCAGCAGCGTATCTCGCGGGGCCACCTCTGGAAACACCATATATTTT